Below are 29 T cell receptor beta chains sequenced from a single sample in a study of blood T cell repertoires in COVID-19. Here immunoSEQ multiplex PCR was the method, and the copy in TCRdb shows in-frame clones only, minus some. The table has 130,000 to 150,000 clones, under 85% seen once. The sample was peripheral blood. The receptors derive from a human donor in a cohort sampled during active COVID-19.

The V and J genes are TRBV7-2 and TRBJ2-1; 10 bases align to TRBD2. Unmatched junction bases numbered 7, after V lost 5 bases and J lost 3 bases. The CDR3 has 16 residues. Germline lookup yields CDR1 SGHTA and CDR2 FQGNSA. Here the CDR3 DNA reads TGTGCCAGCAGCACTCGTTTAGCGGGGGGCTACAATGAGCAGTTCTTC. It specifies CASSTRLAGGYNEQFF.

The chain joins TRBV5-6 to TRBJ2-1, with a weak D call TRBD1 (5 bases). Deletions cut 2 bases from V and 5 bases from J, with 14 bases between. Germline V gives CDR1 SGHDT, CDR2 YYEEEE. The CDR3 is made up of 15 amino acids. The CDR3 sequence is CASSFWSRGHNEQFF. In nucleotides, the CDR3 is TGTGCCAGCAGCTTCTGGAGTAGGGGCCACAATGAGCAGTTCTTC.

The V call is TRBV7-9, the J call TRBJ2-2; no clear D gene. Germline CDR1 SEHNR, CDR2 FQNEAQ (reference sequence). Trimming shortened V by 3 bases and J by 6 bases, and 8 bases separated the two germline ends. This CDR3 is built from 13 residues. For the CDR3, the DNA is TGTGCCAGCAGCTTCAGTCAAGCCGGGGAGCTGTTTTTT. It yields the protein CASSFSQAGELFF.

This CDR3 reads CASSLTGGQNTEAFF. For the CDR3, the DNA is TGTGCCAGCAGCTTAACAGGGGGCCAGAACACTGAAGCTTTCTTT. This chain uses TRBV7-3 with TRBJ1-1; 7 nucleotides line up with TRBD1. The CDR3 contains 15 residues. The germline CDR1 and CDR2 sequences are SGHTA and FQGTGA. Trimming cost V 0 bases and J 1 base; bases outside gene matches: 2.

This clone was detected only once. The V and J genes are TRBV2 and TRBJ1-2; 9 positions agree with TRBD1. CDR3 length: 15 amino acids. CDR1 SNHLY and CDR2 FYNNEI come from the germline V gene. The V gene end was trimmed by 5 bases and the J gene end by 0 bases; junction bases not matched to a gene: 4. CDR3 amino acids: CASSRDRAPNYGYTF. CDR3 coding DNA: TGTGCCAGCAGTCGGGACAGGGCCCCTAACTATGGCTACACCTTC.

This clone was recorded only once. V and J are TRBV7-2 and TRBJ1-2, with D possibly matching TRBD1 (6 bases). Trimming shortened V by 5 bases and J by 7 bases, and 23 bases separated the two germline ends. Per the germline V gene, CDR1 is SGHTA and CDR2 is FQGNSA. The CDR3 covers 16 residues. The CDR3 DNA reads TGTGCCAGCAGCCCCATGTCGAGGGGGATACCGGGTGGCTACACCTTC. Translating gives CASSPMSRGIPGGYTF.

The chain uses TRBV11-2 and TRBJ2-5; tentatively, D is TRBD2 (5 bases). Germline lookup yields CDR1 SGHAT and CDR2 FQNNGV. V was clipped by 0 bases and J by 5 bases, with 10 bases between them. The CDR3 has 14 residues. The DNA for the CDR3 is TGTGCCAGCAGCTTAGAGGGATCGGGGGAGACCCAGTACTTC. Its protein product is CASSLEGSGETQYF.

The CDR3 loop reads CASSITGGSGNTIYF. CDR3 DNA sequence: TGTGCCAGTAGTATTACAGGGGGCTCTGGAAACACCATATATTTT. This rearrangement joins TRBV19 to TRBJ1-3, with 8 bases aligning to TRBD1. Germline trimming cut 3 bases from V and 0 bases from J; bases unmatched to any gene: 1. The germline gives CDR1 LNHDA, CDR2 SQIVND (reference sequence). The length of the CDR3 is 15 residues. The whole variable domain, remainder taken from reference TRBV19 and TRBJ1-3, is DGGITQSPKYLFRKEGQNVTLSCEQNLNHDAMYWYRQDPGQGLRLIYYSQIVNDFQKGDIAEGYSVSREKKESFPLTVTSAQKNPTAFYLCASSITGGSGNTIYFGEGSWLTVV.

This chain's CDR3 is CASSLTSPGEGSPLHF. The CDR3 DNA follows: TGTGCCAGCAGCTTAACGTCCCCAGGGGAAGGATCACCCCTCCACTTT. The chain carries TRBV7-3 and TRBJ1-6; the D gene is possibly TRBD1 (6 bases). Between the trimmed V and J ends, which lost 0 bases and 10 bases, there was a span of 16 bases. The CDR3 extends over 16 amino acids. Looked up from germline, CDR1 is SGHTA and CDR2 is FQGTGA. The whole variable domain, remainder taken from reference TRBV7-3 and TRBJ1-6, is GAGVSQTPSNKVTEKGKYVELRCDPISGHTALYWYRQSLGQGPEFLIYFQGTGAADDSGLPNDRFFAVRPEGSVSTLKIQRTERGDSAVYLCASSLTSPGEGSPLHFGNGTRLTVT.

A few counts support this clone. The chain combines TRBV7-2 with TRBJ2-1, with unresolved D. Germline assignment: CDR1 SGHTA and CDR2 FQGNSA. V gave up 5 bases and J gave up 0 bases, with 11 bases separating them. CDR3 size: 15 residues. The CDR3 spells CASSALLSSYNEQFF. The CDR3, as DNA: TGTGCCAGCAGCGCCCTTTTGAGCTCCTACAATGAGCAGTTCTTC.

The chain joins TRBV19 to TRBJ2-7, with 8 bases matching TRBD1. J gave up 2 bases and V 10 bases, and 13 bases lay outside the gene matches. The V gene's germline CDR1 is LNHDA and CDR2 SQIVND (reference sequence). The CDR3 covers 15 residues. The CDR3 sequence: CATSLTGVDPYEQYF. Here the CDR3 DNA reads TGTGCCACCTCCCTGACAGGGGTTGATCCCTACGAGCAGTACTTC.

Only a few counts were recorded for this clone. The J gene is TRBJ1-2, the V gene TRBV5-1; TRBD1 matches at 11 bases. Germline assignment: CDR1 SGHRS and CDR2 YFSETQ. This CDR3 is 16 amino acids long. The ends lost 4 bases at V and 8 bases at J; junction bases unmatched: 13. The CDR3 nucleotides are TGCGCCAGCAGCCGATTAGGACCGGGACAGGGGGACGGCTACACCTTC. Its translation is CASSRLGPGQGDGYTF.

CDR3 in DNA: TGTGCCAGCAGTTTAGGGGGGGCTAATGAAAAACTGTTTTTT. Residues: CASSLGGANEKLFF. The V call is TRBV28, the J call TRBJ1-4, with D tentatively TRBD1 (5 bases). The CDR3 extends over 14 amino acids. Trimming stripped 2 bases from V and 3 bases from J, with 7 bases between. Germline assignment: CDR1 MDHEN and CDR2 SYDVKM.

The rearrangement links TRBV9 to TRBJ1-3; a weak D match, TRBD1 (5 bases). The V end was cut by 3 bases, the J end by 4 bases, with 11 bases between. The CDR3 is 14 residues long. Germline lookup yields CDR1 SGDLS and CDR2 YYNGEE. The CDR3 DNA follows: TGTGCCAGCAGCGGGGGCGGGAGAGGAAACACCATATATTTT. Amino acid sequence: CASSGGGRGNTIYF.

This clone was observed a single time. The chain joins TRBV27 to TRBJ2-7, with 8 bases identical to TRBD2. With V trimmed by 4 bases and J by 0 bases, 8 bases remained unmatched. This CDR3 is 16 amino acids long. Germline V gives CDR1 MNHEY, CDR2 SMNVEV (reference sequence). The CDR3 is CASSSHRLASSYEQYF. CDR3 DNA sequence: TGTGCCAGCAGTTCGCACCGACTAGCGAGCTCCTACGAGCAGTACTTC.

The chain links TRBV7-9 to TRBJ1-6; 7 bases align to TRBD1. Trimming cost V 5 bases and J 8 bases; bases outside gene matches: 9. Per germline, CDR1 SEHNR and CDR2 FQNEAQ (reference sequence). The CDR3 extends over 15 amino acids. For the CDR3, the DNA is TGTGCCAGCAGCCATAGTACAGGGGTTGATTCACCCCTCCACTTT. This encodes CASSHSTGVDSPLHF.

The genes are TRBV7-2 and TRBJ1-1; D is unclear. This CDR3 comprises 15 residues. Germline V gene data show CDR1 as SGHTA and CDR2 as FQGNSA. Deletions cut 1 base from V and 0 bases from J, with 9 bases between. The CDR3 region is CASSLEPGMNTEAFF. The CDR3 DNA reads TGTGCCAGCAGCTTAGAACCGGGGATGAACACTGAAGCTTTCTTT.

With regard to this clone: Other DNA sequences from this sample encode an identical CDR3 as well. The chain joins TRBV27 to TRBJ1-6; TRBD1 is a possible D gene (6 bases). V gave up 6 bases and J gave up 6 bases, with 21 bases separating them. CDR3 length: 17 amino acids. Germline V gives CDR1 MNHEY, CDR2 SMNVEV (reference sequence). CDR3 residues: CASSLVQGREGNSPLHF. CDR3 sequence (DNA): TGTGCCAGCAGCTTGGTTCAGGGGAGGGAGGGTAATTCACCCCTCCACTTT.

This rearrangement joins TRBV15 to TRBJ2-4; D perhaps matches TRBD2 (7 bases). CDR3 length equals 17 residues. Trimming cost V 0 bases and J 4 bases, with 16 bases left between them. Germline CDR1 and CDR2: LNHNV and YYDKDF (reference sequence). The CDR3 coding sequence is TGTGCCACCAGCAGAGATCGGGGGGCAGGCCGGAAAAACATTCAGTACTTC. Translation gives CATSRDRGAGRKNIQYF.

The chain combines TRBV15 with TRBJ2-7; D ambiguous. CDR3 size: 14 residues. The germline V gene encodes CDR1 LNHNV and CDR2 YYDKDF (reference sequence). Trimming pared 0 bases from V and 3 bases from J, leaving 9 bases between. The CDR3 reads CATSRDLQDYEQYF. The CDR3 DNA sequence: TGTGCCACCAGCAGAGATCTCCAGGACTACGAGCAGTACTTC.

This chain joins TRBV9 and TRBJ2-1; D might be TRBD1 (6 bases). V lost 0 bases to trimming and J lost 9 bases, with 10 bases between them. Germline V gives CDR1 SGDLS, CDR2 YYNGEE. The CDR3 contains 13 residues. The CDR3 region is CASSVGTVPEQFF. CDR3 sequence (DNA): TGTGCCAGCAGCGTAGGGACAGTTCCTGAGCAGTTCTTC.

The V and J genes are TRBV29-1 and TRBJ1-2; 8 bases are shared with TRBD1. Germline V gene data show CDR1 as SQVTM and CDR2 as ANQGSEA. CDR3 length equals 13 residues. Germline trimming cut 7 bases from V and 4 bases from J; bases unmatched to any gene: 8. The chain's CDR3 is CSAIDRGSYGYTF. As DNA, the CDR3 is TGCAGCGCTATCGACAGGGGTTCCTATGGCTACACCTTC.

The chain carries TRBV29-1 and TRBJ1-1, with D perhaps matching TRBD1 (5 bases). The V gene lost 7 bases and the J gene lost 2 bases, with 14 bases spanning the gap. Germline assignment: CDR1 SQVTM and CDR2 ANQGSEA. The CDR3 runs to 13 residues. CDR3 DNA: TGCAGCGGTAACACAGGATACAACACTGAAGCTTTCTTT. Translating it yields CSGNTGYNTEAFF.

This clone was counted ten times or more. The rearrangement joins TRBV5-1 to TRBJ1-1, with 8 bases aligning to TRBD1. Per germline, CDR1 SGHRS and CDR2 YFSETQ. Trimming cost V 5 bases and J 3 bases; bases outside gene matches: 6. CDR3 length: 14 residues. The CDR3 DNA reads TGCGCCAGCAGTCTACAGGGGGAGGACACTGAAGCTTTCTTT. Protein: CASSLQGEDTEAFF.

This chain uses TRBV4-1 with TRBJ1-2; 7 positions match TRBD1. Looked up from germline, CDR1 is MGHRA and CDR2 is YSYEKL. The V segment lost 5 bases and the J segment 2 bases; nucleotides outside the gene matches: 11. This CDR3 is built from 16 residues. The CDR3 protein is CASSLHDRAANYGYTF. The CDR3 DNA is TGCGCCAGCAGCTTACACGACAGGGCGGCGAACTATGGCTACACCTTC.

This clone was seen only a few times. V and J are TRBV4-1 and TRBJ1-4, with 7 bases that match TRBD1. The CDR3 is 15 amino acids. Germline V lookup: CDR1 MGHRA, CDR2 YSYEKL. V dropped 4 bases and J dropped 8; count of bases not matched to a gene: 10. In DNA form, the CDR3 reads TGCGCCAGCAGCCCCCTAGGGGCAGGGGGGGAAAAACTGTTTTTT. Amino acids: CASSPLGAGGEKLFF.

This clone was recorded a few times. The chain carries TRBV10-3 and TRBJ1-1; D is unresolved. This CDR3 is built from 14 residues. With 0 bases removed from V and 2 bases from J, the gap between germline ends came to 7 bases. Germline V CDR1 and CDR2: ENHRY, SYGVKD. The CDR3 loop reads CAISESGGNTEAFF. The CDR3 region has the DNA TGTGCCATCAGTGAGTCGGGAGGAAACACTGAAGCTTTCTTT.

V usage is TRBV12-5 and J usage is TRBJ2-5, with 8 bases lining up with TRBD1. Germline V gene lookup returns CDR1 LGHNT and CDR2 FRNRAP. V shed 3 bases, J shed 9 bases, and the junction held 12 bases outside the gene matches. The CDR3 runs to 15 residues. Here the CDR3 reads CASGFAVQGGGPQYF. As DNA, the CDR3 is TGTGCTAGTGGTTTCGCCGTACAGGGGGGTGGGCCCCAGTACTTC.

The chain has TRBV10-1 and TRBJ2-7, with 10 bases fitting TRBD1. The germline V gene has CDR1 WNHNN and CDR2 SYGVQD (reference sequence). The CDR3 spans 13 residues. V lost 8 bases, J lost 3 bases, and 4 bases stayed unmatched. CDR3 DNA: TGCGCCAGCCAGGACAGGGGGGGCTACGAGCAGTACTTC. Its protein product is CASQDRGGYEQYF.